This TCR beta chain came from a study of blood T cell repertoires in COVID-19. Overall study context: T cells, B-cell-depleted T cells, or PBMCs supplied cDNA or gDNA.

TCRdb keeps only in-frame clones here, not all; method: immunoSEQ multiplex PCR. Here the sample spans about 220,000 clones, 84% being singletons. The source is an older woman with acute or convalescent COVID-19. Sequencing used peripheral blood.

The CDR3 here is CASSLDRITEAFF. CDR3 nucleotide sequence: TGTGCCAGCAGCTTAGATAGAATCACTGAAGCTTTCTTT. The V and J genes are TRBV11-2 and TRBJ1-1; no definite D call. The ends were cut back, 0 bases at V and 4 bases at J, with 6 bases in the middle. From germline, CDR1 is SGHAT and CDR2 FQNNGV. The CDR3 is 13 residues long.